The T cell receptor beta chain described here comes from a study of cytomegalovirus exposure and HLA in healthy donors. This PCR relied on a set of 60 Vbeta primers and 13 Jbeta primers. Profiling relied on immunoSEQ multiplex PCR, and the TCRdb table lists in-frame clones only, not all of them. The table lists about 140,000 clones, around 80% of them singletons. In the case of this clone: What it binds is unknown.

Germline V CDR1 and CDR2: MNHEY, SMNVEV (reference sequence). V was trimmed by 3 bases and J by 3 bases, leaving 9 bases between them. There are 14 residues in the CDR3. Whole-study findings and limits: Later, an analysis found that common viral pathogens appeared to be linked with several of the most significant clusters. Most CMV-associated TCR beta chains appeared HLA-restricted in a later analysis.

The gene calls are TRBV27 and TRBJ1-5; D not certain. Sequenced input: PBMCs. This TCR came from a female donor in good health and CMV-seronegative. The CDR3 region has the DNA TGTGCCAGCAGTTTTCTCCAGAACAATCAGCCCCAGCATTTT. This translates into CASSFLQNNQPQHF.